One sample yielded the 23 T cell receptor beta chains listed below, sequenced in a study of shared clonotypes between healthy human individuals. Clones were read by immunoSEQ multiplex PCR, and TCRdb kept only the in-frame ones, dropping some. The sample yields approximately 640,000 clones, approximately 75% seen once. The sequenced sample consisted of memory CD4+ T cells sorted from blood. Documented subset: CD45RA-negative fraction. The receptors come from a woman aged 30 to 39 in good health.

J is TRBJ2-7 and V is TRBV28, with TRBD2 identical over 13 bases. Germline V lookup: CDR1 MDHEN, CDR2 SYDVKM. The junction had 4 bases not matched to a gene; V was cut back by 1 base and J by 4 bases. The CDR3 contains 16 residues. The CDR3 nucleotides are TGTGCCAGCAGTTTATCCGGGACTAGCGGGGATTACGAGCAGTACTTC. Amino acid sequence: CASSLSGTSGDYEQYF.

This clone was counted between two and nine times. The chain recombines TRBV4-2 with TRBJ2-2; 7 nucleotides line up with TRBD1. This CDR3 spans 15 amino acids. CDR1 is LGHNA and CDR2 is YNFKEQ in the germline V gene. V shed 6 bases and J 3 bases; nucleotides not matched to a gene: 7. The CDR3 loop is CASRQGTFDTGELFF. The CDR3 DNA reads as TGTGCCAGCAGACAGGGGACCTTTGACACCGGGGAGCTGTTTTTT.

V usage is TRBV30 and J usage is TRBJ2-5; perhaps D is TRBD1 or TRBD2 (5 bases each). The J call is doubtful: the DNA matches TRBJ2-7 better. Germline V gene data show CDR1 as GTSNPN and CDR2 as SVGIG (reference sequence). The CDR3 extends over 13 amino acids. CDR3 bases: TGTGCCTTCCGGATGGGGGTTTCCTACGAGCAGTACTTC. It translates to CAFRMGVSYEQYF.

The chain uses TRBV7-2 and TRBJ1-1; D gene uncertain. Trimming shortened V by 3 bases and J by 0 bases, and 8 bases separated the two germline ends. This CDR3 has 14 residues. Germline V gene lookup returns CDR1 SGHTA and CDR2 FQGNSA. The CDR3 nucleotides are TGTGCCAGCAGCTTTTTGTCCCTGAACACTGAAGCTTTCTTT. Protein: CASSFLSLNTEAFF.

The J gene is TRBJ1-5, the V gene TRBV10-3, with 8 bases fitting TRBD1. The CDR3 runs to 14 residues. Germline V gene lookup returns CDR1 ENHRY and CDR2 SYGVKD. V dropped 8 bases and J dropped 6; count of bases not matched to a gene: 9. The CDR3 here is CAISQGQVGQPQHF. The CDR3 DNA reads as TGTGCCATCTCCCAGGGACAGGTGGGTCAGCCCCAGCATTTT.

The chain is built from TRBV7-3 and TRBJ2-4; D is possibly TRBD2 (5 bases). Trimming took 3 bases from V and 3 from J, leaving 12 bases between them. Germline V gene data show CDR1 as SGHTA and CDR2 as FQGTGA. CDR3 length equals 15 residues. The CDR3 sequence is CASSFGGSDKNIQYF. CDR3 nucleotides: TGTGCCAGCAGCTTCGGAGGTTCGGACAAAAACATTCAGTACTTC.

Many counts were recorded for this clone. The chain has TRBV5-1 and TRBJ2-7; D perhaps matches TRBD2 (6 bases). Deletions cut 0 bases from V and 5 bases from J, with 12 bases between. Per germline, CDR1 SGHRS and CDR2 YFSETQ. The CDR3 has 14 amino acids. The CDR3 sequence is CASSLGDLYDEQYF. The CDR3 region has the DNA TGCGCCAGCAGCTTGGGGGACTTATACGACGAGCAGTACTTC.

This rearrangement joins TRBV29-1 to TRBJ2-2; 13 bases map to TRBD2. The V gene's germline CDR1 is SQVTM and CDR2 ANQGSEA. This CDR3 spans 15 amino acids. The ends lost 7 bases at V and 4 bases at J; junction bases unmatched: 6. CDR3 region: CSAGTSGTVTGELFF. CDR3 nucleotide sequence: TGCAGCGCCGGGACTAGCGGGACGGTCACCGGGGAGCTGTTTTTT.

The V gene is TRBV2, the J gene TRBJ1-5; D might be TRBD1 (5 bases). The CDR3 covers 14 residues. Germline loops: CDR1 SNHLY, CDR2 FYNNEI. V was trimmed by 8 bases and J by 3 bases, leaving 14 bases between them. DNA for the CDR3: TGTGCCAGCGGCCCTGGGACGGCCAATCAGCCCCAGCATTTT. Encoded protein: CASGPGTANQPQHF.

V usage is TRBV12-5 and J usage is TRBJ2-1; 7 bases align to TRBD2. Germline V gene data show CDR1 as LGHNT and CDR2 as FRNRAP. The CDR3 length is 16 residues. The V gene end was trimmed by 5 bases and the J gene end by 6 bases; junction bases not matched to a gene: 13. The CDR3 DNA is TGTGCTAGTGGTGGCGGAGGGACTAACAACTTCAATGAGCAGTTCTTC. Translation: CASGGGGTNNFNEQFF.

This chain uses TRBV2 with TRBJ1-5, with unresolved D. V was shortened by 0 bases and J by 5 bases, with 11 bases between the two germline ends. Per the germline V gene, CDR1 is SNHLY and CDR2 is FYNNEI. This CDR3 spans 15 amino acids. The CDR3 spells CASSEANSRDQPQHF. Written as DNA, the CDR3 is TGTGCCAGCAGTGAAGCTAATAGCAGAGATCAGCCCCAGCATTTT.

The V gene is TRBV29-1, the J gene TRBJ2-1, with TRBD2 identical over 10 bases. With 3 bases clipped from V and 3 bases from J, the junction kept 5 bases outside the gene matches. Germline V gene lookup returns CDR1 SQVTM and CDR2 ANQGSEA. The CDR3 runs to 15 residues. CDR3 coding DNA: TGCAGCGTTGATCCATCTAGCGGGAGCTACAATGAGCAGTTCTTC. Translation gives CSVDPSSGSYNEQFF.

V gene TRBV5-6 combines with J gene TRBJ2-7; tentatively, D is TRBD1 (6 bases). The V gene's germline CDR1 is SGHDT and CDR2 YYEEEE. V was clipped by 0 bases and J by 1 base, with 11 bases between them. The CDR3 extends over 15 amino acids. The DNA of the CDR3 is TGTGCCAGCAGCTTGGTTACAGGGAAATCCTACGAGCAGTACTTC. Amino acid sequence: CASSLVTGKSYEQYF.

This clone was observed at least ten times. The rearrangement uses TRBV5-4 and TRBJ1-1; tentatively, D is TRBD1 (6 bases). The V and J ends lost 2 bases and 0 bases respectively, with 8 bases between them. The V gene's germline CDR1 is SGHNT and CDR2 YYREEE (reference sequence). The CDR3 is made up of 14 amino acids. Here the CDR3 reads CASSLDRMNTEAFF. DNA of the CDR3: TGTGCCAGCAGCTTAGACAGGATGAACACTGAAGCTTTCTTT.

The chain couples TRBV2 to TRBJ2-1; D is ambiguous. This CDR3 is 14 amino acids long. V was pared by 10 bases and J by 6 bases, with 19 bases between. Germline CDR1 is SNHLY and CDR2 is FYNNEI. CDR3 sequence: CAIPGQWRSNEQFF. The DNA of the CDR3 is TGTGCCATCCCCGGGCAGTGGCGGTCCAATGAGCAGTTCTTC.

In its sample, this clone was seen a few times. Other DNA sequences from this sample encode an identical CDR3 as well. The chain uses TRBV11-2 and TRBJ2-7, with 10 bases identical to TRBD2. The J segment lost 0 bases and the V segment lost 5 bases, leaving 1 base of the junction unmatched. Germline V gene data show CDR1 as SGHAT and CDR2 as FQNNGV. CDR3 size: 14 residues. CDR3: CASSRTSGSYEQYF. The DNA of the CDR3 is TGTGCCAGCAGCCGGACTAGCGGCTCCTACGAGCAGTACTTC.

Only a few counts were recorded for this clone. The rearrangement uses TRBV28 and TRBJ2-7; D may be TRBD1 (6 bases). In germline, CDR1 is MDHEN, CDR2 SYDVKM. Between the trimmed V and J ends, which lost 8 bases and 4 bases, there was a span of 12 bases. The CDR3 extends over 12 amino acids. The CDR3: CASQRGKYEQYF. CDR3 bases: TGTGCCAGCCAAAGGGGGAAATACGAGCAGTACTTC. The whole variable domain, filled in from reference TRBV28 and TRBJ2-7, reads DVKVTQSSRYLVKRTGEKVFLECVQDMDHENMFWYRQDPGLGLRLIYFSYDVKMKEKGDIPEGYSVSREKKERFSLILESASTNQTSMYLCASQRGKYEQYFGPGTRLTVT.

This clone has just a few counts. V gene TRBV6-6 combines with J gene TRBJ1-1; D ambiguous. Trimming took off 5 bases at V and 1 base at J, with 11 bases between the two ends. Germline V gene sequence: CDR1 MNHNY, CDR2 SVGAGI (reference sequence). CDR3 length: 14 amino acids. CDR3 sequence reads: CASSPFFANTEAFF. In nucleotides, the CDR3 is TGTGCCAGCAGTCCCTTCTTCGCGAACACTGAAGCTTTCTTT.

The chain is built from TRBV4-2 and TRBJ1-4, with unresolved D. V lost 0 bases, J lost 7 bases, and 12 bases lay in between. The germline CDR1 and CDR2 sequences are LGHNA and YNFKEQ. There are 15 residues in the CDR3. The DNA of the CDR3 is TGTGCCAGCAGCCAAGATGGCCGGTTAGGTGAAAAACTGTTTTTT. Translating it yields CASSQDGRLGEKLFF.

The J gene is TRBJ1-5, the V gene TRBV5-6; perhaps TRBD1 as D (5 bases). The germline V gene has CDR1 SGHDT and CDR2 YYEEEE. The CDR3 consists of 16 residues. Trimming pared 1 base from V and 0 bases from J, leaving 11 bases between. CDR3 nucleotide sequence: TGTGCCAGCAGCTTGCAGGGAAAATATAGCAATCAGCCCCAGCATTTT. This sequence encodes CASSLQGKYSNQPQHF. Filled out from reference TRBV5-6 and TRBJ1-5, the complete variable domain reads DAGVTQSPTHLIKTRGQQVTLRCSPKSGHDTVSWYQQALGQGPQFIFQYYEEEERQRGNFPDRFSGHQFPNYSSELNVNALLLGDSALYLCASSLQGKYSNQPQHFGDGTRLSIL.

In nucleotides, the CDR3 is TGTGCCAGCAGTGCGGACCAGCGATACGAGCAGTACTTC. It yields the protein CASSADQRYEQYF. This rearrangement joins TRBV2 to TRBJ2-7, with D hard to call. V lost 4 bases to trimming and J lost 4 bases, with 11 bases between them. Germline CDR1 is SNHLY and CDR2 is FYNNEI. The CDR3 contains 13 residues.

The chain uses TRBV6-6 and TRBJ2-5; possibly TRBD1 for D (6 bases). Germline V lookup: CDR1 MNHNY, CDR2 SVGAGI (reference sequence). The ends were cut back, 6 bases at V and 4 bases at J, with 12 bases in the middle. The CDR3 sequence is 13 residues long. In DNA, the CDR3 is TGTGCCAGCAGAACCCAGGGGCCAGAGACCCAGTACTTC. It specifies CASRTQGPETQYF.

To note about this clone: The same CDR3 is also encoded by other DNA sequences in this sample. The rearrangement uses TRBV5-1 and TRBJ2-3; D unresolved. Per germline, CDR1 SGHRS and CDR2 YFSETQ. The CDR3 consists of 15 residues. V lost 2 bases to trimming and J lost 0 bases, with 10 bases between them. CDR3 region: CASSLTGPSTDTQYF. In DNA form, the CDR3 reads TGCGCCAGCAGCTTAACCGGGCCGAGCACAGATACGCAGTATTTT.